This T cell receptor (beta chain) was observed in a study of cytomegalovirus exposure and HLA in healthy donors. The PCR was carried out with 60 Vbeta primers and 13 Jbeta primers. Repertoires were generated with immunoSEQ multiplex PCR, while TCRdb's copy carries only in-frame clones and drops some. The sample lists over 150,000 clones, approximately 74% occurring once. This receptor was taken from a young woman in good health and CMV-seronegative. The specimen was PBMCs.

CDR3 sequence: CASSYGTSLETFF. For the CDR3, the DNA is TGTGCCAGCAGTTACGGAACCTCCCTGGAGACTTTCTTT. V and J are TRBV6-5 and TRBJ1-1; D is unresolved. Per the germline V gene, CDR1 is MNHEY and CDR2 is SVGAGI. The length of the CDR3 is 13 residues. V was clipped by 2 bases and J by 12 bases, with 16 bases between them.